The present entry profiles one T cell receptor beta chain with its context. The antigen remains unidentified. This entry is derived from a study of T cell responses to AZD1222 COVID-19 vaccine. General study points: Females made up more of the donors, who were largely white British, and clonal diversity may have come out too low. Only six or seven AZD1222 recipients tested seropositive at baseline.

The CDR3 is 15 residues long. V trimming: 3 bases; J trimming: 6 bases; junction bases outside the gene matches: 11. Per germline, CDR1 DFQATT and CDR2 SNEGSKA (reference sequence). The data were produced by immunoSEQ multiplex PCR, yet TCRdb's version contains in-frame clones alone and is incomplete. This repertoire shows fewer than 200,000 clones, around 85% found once; its top ten account for less than 1.3%. Pooling covered second doses at about 4 or about 12 weeks. Sample: peripheral blood, taken 28 days after the second AZD1222 dose. The origin of this receptor is an adult who received the AZD1222 COVID-19 vaccine. The chain couples TRBV20-1 to TRBJ1-1; 9 nucleotides match TRBD1. The CDR3 spells CSASRRTGERAEAFF. The CDR3 coding sequence is TGCAGTGCTAGTCGCCGGACAGGGGAGAGAGCTGAAGCTTTCTTT.